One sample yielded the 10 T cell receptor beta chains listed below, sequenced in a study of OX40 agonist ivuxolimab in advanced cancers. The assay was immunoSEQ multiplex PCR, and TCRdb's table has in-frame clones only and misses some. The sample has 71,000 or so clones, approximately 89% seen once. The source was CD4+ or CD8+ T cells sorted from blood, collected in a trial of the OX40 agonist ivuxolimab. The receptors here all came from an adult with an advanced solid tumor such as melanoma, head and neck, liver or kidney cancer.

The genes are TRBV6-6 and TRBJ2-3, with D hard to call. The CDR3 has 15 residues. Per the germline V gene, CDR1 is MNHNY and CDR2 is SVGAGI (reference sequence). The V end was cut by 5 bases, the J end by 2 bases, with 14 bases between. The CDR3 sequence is CASSRPTLITDTQYF. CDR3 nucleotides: TGTGCCAGCAGTCGCCCGACTCTAATCACAGATACGCAGTATTTT.

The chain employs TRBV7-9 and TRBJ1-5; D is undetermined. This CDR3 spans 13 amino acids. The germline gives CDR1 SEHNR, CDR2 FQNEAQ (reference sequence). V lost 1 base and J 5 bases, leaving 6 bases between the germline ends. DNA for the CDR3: TGTGCCAGCAGCTTAGGGGTCTATCAGCCCCAGCATTTT. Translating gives CASSLGVYQPQHF.

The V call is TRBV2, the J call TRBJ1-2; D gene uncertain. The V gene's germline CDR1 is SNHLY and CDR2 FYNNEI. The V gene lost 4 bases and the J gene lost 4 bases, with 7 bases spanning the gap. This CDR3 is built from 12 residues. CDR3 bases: TGTGCCAGCAGTGCCGAAACCTATGGCTACACCTTC. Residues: CASSAETYGYTF.

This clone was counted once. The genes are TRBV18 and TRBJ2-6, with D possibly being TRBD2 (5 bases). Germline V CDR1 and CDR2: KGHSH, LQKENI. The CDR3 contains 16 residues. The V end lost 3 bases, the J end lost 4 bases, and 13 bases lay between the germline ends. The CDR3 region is CASSPGPGKGANVLTF. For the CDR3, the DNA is TGTGCCAGCTCACCTGGCCCGGGGAAAGGGGCCAACGTCCTGACTTTC.

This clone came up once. CDR3 DNA sequence: TGTGCCAGCAGCGCCACCCCCCGTGGCTACACCTTC. It codes for CASSATPRGYTF. The chain joins TRBV21-1 to TRBJ1-2. TRBV21-1 is an annotated pseudogene. The CDR3 is 12 amino acids.

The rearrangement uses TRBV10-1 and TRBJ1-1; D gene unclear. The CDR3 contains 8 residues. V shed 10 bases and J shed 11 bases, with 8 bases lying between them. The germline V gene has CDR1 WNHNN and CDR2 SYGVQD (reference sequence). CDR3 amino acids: CATSRAFF. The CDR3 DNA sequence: TGCGCCACCTCCAGGGCTTTCTTT.

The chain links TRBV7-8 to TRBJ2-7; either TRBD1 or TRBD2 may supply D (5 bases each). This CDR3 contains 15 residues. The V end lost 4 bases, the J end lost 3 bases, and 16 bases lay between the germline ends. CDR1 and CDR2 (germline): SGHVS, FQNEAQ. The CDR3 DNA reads TGTGCCAGCAGCTCCCGGGGAGACAGAGTCTACGAGCAGTACTTC. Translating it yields CASSSRGDRVYEQYF. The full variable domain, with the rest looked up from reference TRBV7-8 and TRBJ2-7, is GAGVSQSPRYKVAKRGQDVALRCDPISGHVSLFWYQQALGQGPEFLTYFQNEAQLDKSGLPSDRFFAERPEGSVSTLKIQRTQQEDSAVYLCASSSRGDRVYEQYFGPGTRLTVT.

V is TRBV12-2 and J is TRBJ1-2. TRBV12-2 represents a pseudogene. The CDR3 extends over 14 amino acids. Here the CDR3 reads CASRHEGRDYGYTF. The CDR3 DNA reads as TGTGCAAGTCGCCACGAGGGAAGGGACTATGGCTACACCTTC.

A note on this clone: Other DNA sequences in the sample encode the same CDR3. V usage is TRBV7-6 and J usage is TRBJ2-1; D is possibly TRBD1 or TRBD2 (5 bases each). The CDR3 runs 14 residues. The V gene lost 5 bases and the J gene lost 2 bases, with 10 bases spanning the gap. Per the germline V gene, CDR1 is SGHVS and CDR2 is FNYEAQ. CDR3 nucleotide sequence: TGTGCCAGCAGCCCCTCGGGACCCTACAATGAGCAGTTCTTC. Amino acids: CASSPSGPYNEQFF.

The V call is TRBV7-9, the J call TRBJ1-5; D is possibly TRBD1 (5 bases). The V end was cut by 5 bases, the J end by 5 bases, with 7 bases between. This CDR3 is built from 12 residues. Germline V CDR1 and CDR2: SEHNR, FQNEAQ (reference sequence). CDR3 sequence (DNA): TGTGCCAGCAGCCGAGGGGATCAGCCCCAGCATTTT. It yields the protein CASSRGDQPQHF.